A single sample is the source of the 12 T cell receptor beta chains below, sequenced in a study of T cell repertoires in cytomegalovirus infection. For these TCRs, the target antigens are not known. One entry per CDR3 protein, called by TCRdb with MiXCR from the reads. The sample records around 710,000 distinct CDR3 sequences, just under 30% being singletons. The sample in question was cultured CD8+ T cells from PBMCs, obtained from culture after CMV antigen stimulation. The receptors were sampled from a human donor in good health (CMV status not recorded). Some clones in this sample may be carry-over from other donors' samples.

CDR3 residues: CASSTVRRDRNTGELFF. The DNA of the CDR3 is TGTGCCAGTAGTACCGTGCGTAGGGACCGGAACACCGGGGAGCTGTTTTTT. The chain employs TRBV19 and TRBJ2-2; D assignment may be TRBD1 or TRBD2 (5 bases each). There are 17 residues in the CDR3. Germline V CDR1 and CDR2: LNHDA, SQIVND (reference sequence). V lost 4 bases to trimming and J lost 1 base, with 16 bases between them.

This clonotype was observed a few times. The chain combines TRBV2 with TRBJ2-5; either TRBD1 or TRBD2 may supply D (6 bases each). The CDR3 is made up of 15 amino acids. CDR1 SNHLY and CDR2 FYNNEI come from the germline V gene. V lost 8 bases and J lost 1, with 17 bases in between. The CDR3 sequence is CASWNWGAAQETQYF. Written as DNA, the CDR3 is TGTGCCAGCTGGAATTGGGGGGCCGCCCAAGAGACCCAGTACTTC.

Notes on this clonotype: A clone one base away is much larger, so this may be a read error. The chain joins TRBV7-6 to TRBJ2-7, with TRBD2 matching 7 bases. V lost 5 bases to trimming and J lost 3 bases; unmatched junction nucleotides: 16. Per the germline V gene, CDR1 is SGHVS and CDR2 is FNYEAQ. CDR3 size: 17 residues. CDR3 DNA sequence: TGTGCCAGCAGCACCAGTGAGCGGGACCCTTTTTTCTACGAGCAGTACTTC. It specifies CASSTSERDPFFYEQYF. Full variable domain (missing parts from reference TRBV7-6 and TRBJ2-7): GAGVSQSPRYKVTKRGQDVALRCDPISGHVSLYWYRQALGQGPEFLTYFNYEAQQDKSGLPNDRFSAERPEGSISTLTIQRTEQRDSAMYRCASSTSERDPFFYEQYFGPGTRLTVT.

The chain employs TRBV11-2 and TRBJ2-2; maybe TRBD1 (5 bases). The CDR3 loop spans 15 amino acids. Trimming stripped 5 bases from V and 7 bases from J, with 17 bases between. Germline CDR1 is SGHAT and CDR2 is FQNNGV. Written as DNA, the CDR3 is TGTGCCAGCAGCAACCGGGCAGGGAATCACGGGGAGCTGTTTTTT. It specifies CASSNRAGNHGELFF.

The genes are TRBV4-1 and TRBJ2-7, with D perhaps matching TRBD1 (6 bases). CDR3 length equals 14 residues. V lost 1 base and J 5 bases, leaving 12 bases between the germline ends. Per the germline V gene, CDR1 is MGHRA and CDR2 is YSYEKL. The CDR3 sequence: CASSQVQGADEQYF. In nucleotides, the CDR3 is TGCGCCAGCAGCCAAGTACAGGGAGCAGACGAGCAGTACTTC.

CDR3 DNA sequence: TGTGCCAGCAGTTCGACAGGGGTTGGCGAGCAGTACTTC. As protein: CASSSTGVGEQYF. The V and J genes are TRBV12-3 or TRBV12-4 and TRBJ2-7, with 8 nucleotides matching TRBD1. The length of the CDR3 is 13 residues. V lost 4 bases to trimming and J lost 6 bases; unmatched junction nucleotides: 5.

The sample holds a few counts of this clonotype. A read error may be the cause here, since a much bigger clone is one base away. J is TRBJ1-1 and V is TRBV7-6; a weak D match, TRBD1 (5 bases). Trimming stripped 4 bases from V and 6 bases from J, with 9 bases between. Germline loops: CDR1 SGHVS, CDR2 FNYEAQ. The CDR3 covers 12 residues. The CDR3 here is CASSSAGPEAFF. The CDR3 DNA sequence: TGTGCCAGCAGCTCAGCGGGACCTGAAGCTTTCTTT.

This rearrangement joins TRBV6-5 to TRBJ1-1, with TRBD1 as a possible D gene (6 bases). The V gene's germline CDR1 is MNHEY and CDR2 SVGAGI. This CDR3 is 18 amino acids long. V was shortened by 0 bases and J by 3 bases, with 20 bases between the two germline ends. This chain's CDR3 is CASSYSRKAGDPHTEAFF. The CDR3 DNA reads TGTGCCAGCAGTTACTCGAGGAAAGCAGGGGACCCTCACACTGAAGCTTTCTTT.

The V call is TRBV12-5, the J call TRBJ2-3; D is uncertain. CDR3 size: 13 residues. V was shortened by 6 bases and J by 4 bases, with 11 bases between the two germline ends. The germline gives CDR1 LGHNT, CDR2 FRNRAP. As DNA, the CDR3 is TGTGCTAGTGGCCCTCGAGGAGCAGATACGCAGTATTTT. The encoded protein is CASGPRGADTQYF.

This clonotype was seen more than once but under ten times. The rearrangement links TRBV11-1 to TRBJ2-1; D not resolved. Germline CDR1 and CDR2: SGHAT and FQDESV (reference sequence). CDR3 length: 13 residues. Trimming took off 5 bases at V and 9 bases at J, with 14 bases between the two ends. The CDR3 DNA reads TGTGCCAGCAGCCTTACCGATGGGTCTGAGCAGTTCTTC. This encodes CASSLTDGSEQFF.

This clonotype was seen repeatedly, ten times or more. The chain employs TRBV7-8 and TRBJ2-7; TRBD2 aligns across 8 bases. J was trimmed by 2 bases and V by 1 base; bases with no gene match: 22. The germline V gene has CDR1 SGHVS and CDR2 FQNEAQ. CDR3 length: 21 residues. CDR3 amino acids: CASSLVQAGARTDTLTYEQYF. The CDR3, as DNA: TGTGCCAGCAGCTTAGTTCAAGCGGGGGCCCGAACCGATACCCTTACCTACGAGCAGTACTTC.

The rearrangement uses TRBV7-9 and TRBJ2-3; D unclear. The CDR3 is 14 amino acids. Per germline, CDR1 SEHNR and CDR2 FQNEAQ (reference sequence). V lost 8 bases to trimming and J lost 6 bases, with 18 bases between them. Written as DNA, the CDR3 is TGTGCCAGCGACGAACAAGTCGCCCTCGATACGCAGTATTTT. Translating it yields CASDEQVALDTQYF.